A selection of T cell receptor beta chains follows, all from one sample in a study of identical twins' blood T cells. TCRdb redid the calling of the 5' RACE reads with MiXCR, one entry per CDR3 protein. The sample consists of around 380,000 distinct CDR3 sequences, more than 25% of them appearing once. Material: PBMCs. These receptor sequences come from a woman between 18 and 55 years old in good health. CDR3s include the opening cysteine and the closing phenylalanine or tryptophan. A D gene is named only where the DNA matches it firmly. Only part of the rows carry a size: once, few, many, or a class if the clone is expanded.

clone_size,v_call,j_call,d_call,cdr3_aa,cdr3_nt
few,TRBV11-1,TRBJ2-3,-,CASKVTTSTDTQYF,TGTGCCAGCAAAGTGACGACTAGCACAGATACGCAGTATTTT
-,TRBV27,TRBJ1-5,TRBD1,CASSPRRGQGNQPQHF,TGTGCCAGCAGTCCCCGGCGCGGACAGGGCAATCAGCCCCAGCATTTT
-,TRBV6-6,TRBJ1-1,TRBD1,CASTFTGTGETEAFF,TGTGCCAGCACTTTCACTGGGACAGGGGAGACTGAAGCTTTCTTT
few,TRBV5-1,TRBJ1-5,TRBD1,CASSEGAINQPQHF,TGCGCCAGCAGCGAGGGGGCCATCAATCAGCCCCAGCATTTT
-,TRBV7-8,TRBJ1-1,-,CATYLYRNTEAFF,TGTGCCACCTACCTCTACAGGAACACTGAAGCTTTCTTT
few,TRBV19,TRBJ2-1,-,CASRRGNEQFF,TGTGCCAGTAGGCGGGGTAATGAGCAGTTCTTC
-,TRBV7-2,TRBJ1-3,-,CASSRQGGNTIYF,TGTGCCAGCAGCCGTCAAGGCGGAAACACCATATATTTT
few,TRBV19,TRBJ1-6,-,CASSLSTNSPLHF,TGTGCCAGTAGTCTATCAACGAATTCACCCCTCCACTTT
-,TRBV11-3,TRBJ2-3,-,CASSSLQGYGTDTQYF,TGTGCCAGCAGCTCCCTTCAGGGGTATGGCACAGATACGCAGTATTTT
many,TRBV20-1,TRBJ2-1,TRBD2,CSARGGTSGNEQFF,TGCAGTGCTAGAGGAGGAACTAGCGGCAATGAGCAGTTCTTC
-,TRBV6-2/TRBV6-3,TRBJ2-1,TRBD2,CASTRGGTSNEQFF,TGTGCCAGCACTCGGGGGGGGACTAGCAATGAGCAGTTCTTC
-,TRBV20-1,TRBJ2-3,TRBD2,CSARDATSGGRDTQYF,TGCAGTGCTAGAGACGCTACTAGCGGGGGGAGGGATACGCAGTATTTT
-,TRBV4-1,TRBJ2-2,-,CASLKSGELFF,TGCGCCAGCCTCAAATCCGGGGAGCTGTTTTTT
-,TRBV5-6,TRBJ1-2,-,CASSLGVTGYTF,TGTGCCAGCAGCCTTGGAGTGACTGGCTACACCTTC
few,TRBV9,TRBJ2-7,TRBD2,CASSVGLGYEQYF,TGTGCCAGCAGCGTCGGACTAGGCTACGAGCAGTACTTC
-,TRBV2,TRBJ2-7,TRBD2,CASSERDYEEYF,TGTGCCAGCAGTGAAAGGGACTACGAGGAGTACTTC
few,TRBV20-1,TRBJ1-3,TRBD1,CSAKDSPGGTIYF,TGCAGTGCCAAGGACAGCCCAGGGGGCACCATATATTTT
-,TRBV5-1,TRBJ2-2,TRBD1,CASSSWTGGSGELFF,TGCGCCAGCAGCTCCTGGACAGGGGGTTCCGGGGAGCTGTTTTTT
-,TRBV7-2,TRBJ2-1,TRBD2,CASSLSGLAGDEQFF,TGTGCCAGCAGCTTGTCGGGACTAGCGGGAGATGAGCAGTTCTTC
-,TRBV20-1,TRBJ1-2,TRBD1,CSARSQDRGDGYTF,TGCAGTGCTAGGTCACAGGACAGGGGTGACGGCTACACCTTC
-,TRBV20-1,TRBJ2-1,-,CRESENGGEQFF,TGCAGGGAAAGTGAAAATGGCGGAGAGCAGTTCTTC
-,TRBV5-1,TRBJ1-3,-,CASSSEGTGGNTIYF,TGCGCCAGCAGCTCAGAGGGAACGGGAGGAAACACCATATATTTT
few,TRBV14,TRBJ2-1,TRBD1,CASSQALGTGVYNEQFF,TGTGCCAGCAGCCAAGCCCTCGGGACAGGGGTTTACAATGAGCAGTTCTTC
many,TRBV29-1,TRBJ2-7,-,CSVKIDGVAVEQYF,TGCAGCGTTAAAATTGACGGCGTCGCAGTCGAGCAGTACTTC
few,TRBV20-1,TRBJ1-5,-,CSAREQTENQPQHF,TGCAGTGCTAGAGAGCAGACAGAAAATCAGCCCCAGCATTTT
-,TRBV9,TRBJ1-2,-,CASGEDRYGYTF,TGTGCCAGCGGCGAAGACAGATATGGCTACACCTTC
few,TRBV12-3/TRBV12-4,TRBJ2-2,TRBD2,CASSPVAGGPRTGELFF,TGTGCCAGCAGTCCTGTAGCGGGAGGGCCCCGCACCGGGGAGCTGTTTTTT
-,TRBV20-1,TRBJ1-2,TRBD1,CSAGQGKNYGYTF,TGCAGTGCTGGACAGGGGAAAAACTATGGCTACACCTTC
-,TRBV9,TRBJ1-2,-,CASSQGDSHLVYGYTF,TGTGCCAGCAGCCAAGGGGACTCACACCTTGTCTATGGCTACACCTTC
-,TRBV6-2/TRBV6-3,TRBJ1-1,TRBD1,CASSYQTGVTEAFF,TGTGCCAGCAGCTATCAAACAGGGGTCACTGAAGCTTTCTTT
many,TRBV11-2,TRBJ1-2,-,CASSLAGTVYGYTF,TGTGCCAGCAGCTTAGCGGGGACGGTATATGGCTACACCTTC